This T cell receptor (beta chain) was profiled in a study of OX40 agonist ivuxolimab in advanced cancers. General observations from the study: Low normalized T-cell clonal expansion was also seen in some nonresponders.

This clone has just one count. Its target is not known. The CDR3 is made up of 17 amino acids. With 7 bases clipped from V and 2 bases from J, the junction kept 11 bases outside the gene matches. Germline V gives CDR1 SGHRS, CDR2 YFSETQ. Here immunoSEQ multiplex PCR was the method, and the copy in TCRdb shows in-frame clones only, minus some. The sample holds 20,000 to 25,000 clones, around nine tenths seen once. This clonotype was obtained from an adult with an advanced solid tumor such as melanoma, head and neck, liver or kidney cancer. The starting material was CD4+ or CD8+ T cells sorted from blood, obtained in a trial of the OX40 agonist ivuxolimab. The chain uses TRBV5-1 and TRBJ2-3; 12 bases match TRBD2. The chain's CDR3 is CASGSGLAGPITDTQYF. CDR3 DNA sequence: TGCGCCAGCGGCTCGGGACTAGCGGGCCCTATCACAGATACGCAGTATTTT.